This T cell receptor (beta chain) was sequenced during a study of blood T cell repertoires in COVID-19. Across the study: Sites across the United States, Italy and Spain contributed samples from acute and convalescent COVID-19. Sample material is recorded as cDNA or gDNA derived from T cells, B-cell-depleted T cells, or PBMCs.

CDR3 size: 14 residues. V was pared by 2 bases and J by 0 bases, with 7 bases between. Germline CDR1 is KGHSH and CDR2 is LQKENI. Authors' data handling: Researchers report that nucleated cell counts were estimated from reference gene primer amplification. Repertoires were generated with immunoSEQ multiplex PCR, while TCRdb's copy carries only in-frame clones and drops some. From that table come the V and J calls and clone size; the DNA was used to work out D and trimming. The table lists approximately 170,000 clones, approximately 90% of them singletons. The rearrangement links TRBV18 to TRBJ1-1; D remains unclear. The clonotype comes from a man in his fifties or sixties with acute or convalescent COVID-19. Sequences were obtained from peripheral blood. CDR3 in amino acids: CASSPIDMNTEAFF. CDR3 DNA sequence: TGTGCCAGCTCACCAATAGACATGAACACTGAAGCTTTCTTT.